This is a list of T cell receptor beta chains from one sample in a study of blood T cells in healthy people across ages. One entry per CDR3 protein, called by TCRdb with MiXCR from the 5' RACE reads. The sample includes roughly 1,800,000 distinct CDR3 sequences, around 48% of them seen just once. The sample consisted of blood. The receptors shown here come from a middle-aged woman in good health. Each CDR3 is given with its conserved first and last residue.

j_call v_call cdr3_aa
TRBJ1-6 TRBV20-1 CSAREPGKPNSPLHF
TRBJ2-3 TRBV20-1 CSAPRQSTDTQYF
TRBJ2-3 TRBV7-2 CASSLQGTSLDTDTQYF
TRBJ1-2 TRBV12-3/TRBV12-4 CASIRGTGGAGYTF
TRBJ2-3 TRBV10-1 CASSEPAGADTQYF
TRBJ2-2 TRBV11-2 CASSTRQGAVTGELFF
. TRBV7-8 CASSQTGTGRHEQYF
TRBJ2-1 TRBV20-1 CSARKSGGPYNEQFF
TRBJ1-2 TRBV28 CASSALSIPYGYTF
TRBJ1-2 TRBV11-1 CASSSYRDRGYTF
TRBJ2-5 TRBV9 CASSSGSGGAFSQYF
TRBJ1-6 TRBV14 CASSQELQPNSPLHF
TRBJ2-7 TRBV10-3 CAIGDGTGGHEQYF
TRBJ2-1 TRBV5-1 CASSHQGSGAYNEQFF
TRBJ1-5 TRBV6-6 CASKGEFNQPQHF
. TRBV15 CATSRDRAGGQGTQYF
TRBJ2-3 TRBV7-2 CASSGQRADTQYF
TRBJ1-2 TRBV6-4 CASSEETGGYGYTF
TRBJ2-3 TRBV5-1 CASGAGGGTDRQYF
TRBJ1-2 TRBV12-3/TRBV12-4 CASSVFSSYGYTF
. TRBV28 CASSGRGGVGYEQYF
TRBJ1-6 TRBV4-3 CASSQDPTGDSPLHF
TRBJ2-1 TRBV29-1 CSVETGVTYNEQFF
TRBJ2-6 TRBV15 CATEALSGANVLTF
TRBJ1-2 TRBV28 CASSIDSHGYTF
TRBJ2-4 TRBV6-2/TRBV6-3 CASSYSIVPGLAKNIQYF
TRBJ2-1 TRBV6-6 CASSEPGQGINEQFF
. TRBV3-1 CASSQVTGGFTNEQYF
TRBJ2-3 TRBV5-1 CASSFGGGITDTQYF
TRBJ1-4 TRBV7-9 CASSVGTGGFDEKLFF
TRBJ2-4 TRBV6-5 CASSYGTSNIQYF
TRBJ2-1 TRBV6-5 CASSSVSGGAFEQFF
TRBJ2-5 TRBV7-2 CASSLPLTSGGAETQYF
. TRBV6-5 CASTAYGETQYF
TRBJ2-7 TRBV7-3 CASSDRVTSLYEQYF
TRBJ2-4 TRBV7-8 CASSVGQSYGQYF
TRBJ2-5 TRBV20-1 CSARSLGQETQYF